This TCR beta chain was found in a study of Tregs in tolerant kidney transplant recipients (dated by TCRdb to between 2018 and 2021). In the study overall: The transplants used related donors along with nonmyeloablative bone marrow transplantation, and in the human trials mixed chimerism was transient. TCRbeta sequencing was used in the study to identify donor-specific regulatory T cells before combined kidney and bone marrow transplantation, and the identified cells were then tracked after transplant. The paper's findings and limits, for the study overall: PCR primers changed over time for some patients, so nucleotide-level comparison across those patients' samples was not possible. Expanding Tregs with activated donor B cells appeared to identify the most biologically relevant and donor-specific TCRbeta repertoire. Because only a small number of patients were included, the study had limitations, and the results will need to be validated in larger populations as well as under other immunosuppression protocols. Biological reproducibility was not directly assessed, although technical replication error appeared to be minimal. In tolerant patients, donor-specific Tregs expanded more than Tregs overall, which suggests antigen-driven rather than nonspecific expansion.

For TCRbeta CDR3 sequencing, genomic DNA was extracted from sorted cells using the QIAGEN DNeasy Blood and Tissue Kit. High-throughput TCRbeta CDR3 sequencing, which included PCR amplification with bias correction and internal controls, was done commercially through immunoSEQ. Per the source publication's procedure: Unique productive TCRbeta sequences were defined by CDR3 nucleotide sequence where primers matched, and otherwise by CDR3 amino acid sequence together with Vbeta and Jbeta genes. Donor-reactive sequences were defined as at least 5-fold expanded in CFSE-low cells versus unstimulated cells, with frequency of at least 0.01% in CFSE-low cells. Jensen-Shannon divergence, calculated on the top 100 TCRbeta sequences ranked by frequency, was used to quantify repertoire divergence. For any sample with multiple sequencing runs, sorting error was corrected in each run separately before the runs were pooled. The source is immuneACCESS, and TCRdb retained only in-frame sequences with V and J called. Part of the clones is not carried over; for the studies checked, unresolved V genes explain less than half of this, and the remainder is unexplained. That table is the source of V, J and clone size, and D and trimming were worked out from the DNA. The sample has thousands of clones on record, 34% of them singletons. The top ten hold about 5.3% of the sample.

The junction shows trimming of 1 base on V and 5 bases on J, and the gene matches do not reach 4 bases of it. CDR1 and CDR2, per the germline V gene, are LGHNA and YSLEER. Taken from cysteine to phenylalanine, the CDR3 has 15 residues. The retained sequence is limited to the CDR3, 45 bases, with the frame set at the first base. This specimen's time point label, interpreted: blood sample drawn before combined kidney and bone marrow transplant. For bulk CFSE mixed lymphocyte reactions, CFSE-labeled recipient PBMCs were cocultured for 6 days with irradiated donor PBMCs, after which the cells were stained for CD3/CD4/CD8 and FACS-sorted. Several combined kidney and bone marrow transplant recipients from the ITN036ST trial were included as patients, and samples were available only from these trial subjects. Healthy control blood was processed to PBMCs with a Ficoll density gradient and then cryopreserved, whereas patient PBMCs were collected both before and after transplant.

Notes on this clone: Its antigen specificity is not known. Base qualities are not recorded, but no much larger clone differs from it by a single base.

This clonotype was sampled from a human patient who received a combined kidney and bone marrow transplant. The chain joins TRBV4-3 to TRBJ1-2, with 10 bases aligning to TRBD1. Sequenced here: CD8+ T cells from blood cultured with allogeneic cells, sampled before the transplant. In nucleotides, the sequence is TGCGCCAGCAGCCAAGGGGGGACAGGGGTGTATGGCTACACCTTC. It codes for CASSQGGTGVYGYTF.